Listed here are 27 T cell receptor beta chains from one sample, sequenced in a study of regulatory T cells in long-lasting Graves disease. Investigators prepared the TCR beta libraries by applying iRepertoire HTBI primers and Arm-PCR of CDR3 regions. TCRdb recomputed calls from the multiplex PCR reads with MiXCR, one row per CDR3 protein. The sample carries hundreds of thousands of distinct CDR3 sequences, around 16% recorded once. Time point indicated: newly diagnosed GD, antithyroid drugs for less than 3 months. Construction of the TCR library relied on RNA isolated from PBMCs. The same sample was also used in a study of T cells in Graves' hyperthyroidism and ophthalmopathy.

Here the sequenced sample was peripheral blood mononuclear cells (PBMCs), taken at new diagnosis, from a patient treated with antithyroid drugs. The receptor source for this set is a woman aged 40 to 65 with Graves disease.

The chain employs TRBV9 and TRBJ2-7; D call uncertain. The CDR3 runs 14 residues. The germline V gene has CDR1 SGDLS and CDR2 YYNGEE. Trimming stripped 2 bases from V and 2 bases from J, with 11 bases between. CDR3 DNA: TGTGCCAGCAGCGTGCATCACACCACCTACGAGCAGTACTTC. Translation gives CASSVHHTTYEQYF.

The sample holds many counts of this clonotype. The rearrangement joins TRBV24-1 to TRBJ1-3, with D unclear. V gave up 0 bases and J gave up 0 bases, with 11 bases separating them. CDR1 is KGHDR and CDR2 is SFDVKD in the germline V gene. This CDR3 region has 17 residues. The CDR3 is CATSDLKDRYSGNTIYF. CDR3 sequence (DNA): TGTGCCACCAGTGATTTGAAGGACCGCTACTCTGGAAACACCATATATTTT.

There are many counts of this clonotype. The chain recombines TRBV5-6 with TRBJ1-2; 7 nucleotides line up with TRBD1. CDR3 length: 15 residues. The germline V gene encodes CDR1 SGHDT and CDR2 YYEEEE. J was trimmed by 3 bases and V by 4 bases; bases with no gene match: 9. The CDR3 nucleotides are TGTGCCAGCAGCCCGACAGGGTTCGTTTACTATGGCTACACCTTC. It codes for CASSPTGFVYYGYTF.

About this clonotype: At one end, the junction sequence differs from germline, possibly due to a read error. The chain is built from TRBV28 and TRBJ2-7; D might be TRBD2 (6 bases). Germline CDR1 is MDHEN and CDR2 is SYDVKM. The CDR3 has 15 amino acids. CDR3 DNA sequence: TGTGCCAGCTCAGAAGGAGGGCAGGCCTCCAACGAGCAGTACTTC. It translates to CASSEGGQASNEQYF.

This clonotype was recorded at least ten times. The chain links TRBV11-3 to TRBJ1-1; 9 positions match TRBD1. The CDR3 runs 15 residues. V lost 5 bases and J lost 3; bases outside the gene matches: 7. CDR1 SGHNT and CDR2 YENEEA come from the germline V gene. As DNA, the CDR3 is TGTGCCAGCAGCGACCCGGGACAGGGATACACTGAAGCTTTCTTT. This translates into CASSDPGQGYTEAFF.

This clonotype was observed a few times. The chain recombines TRBV13 with TRBJ2-3; TRBD2 agrees at 10 bases. Germline values: CDR1 PRHDT, CDR2 FYEKMQ (reference sequence). J lost 2 bases, V lost 5 bases, and 7 bases had no gene match. The CDR3 has 16 residues. The CDR3 DNA is TGTGCCAGCAGCGCCGCTAGCGGGGGCCTCACAGATACGCAGTATTTT. Protein product: CASSAASGGLTDTQYF.

At least ten counts were recorded for this clonotype. The chain recombines TRBV27 with TRBJ1-1, with D uncertain. Germline loops: CDR1 MNHEY, CDR2 SMNVEV (reference sequence). This CDR3 is 16 amino acids long. The V gene lost 5 bases and the J gene lost 1 base, with 17 bases spanning the gap. The CDR3 nucleotides are TGTGCCAGCAGTCCCATGGCAGGATCGGGGAACACTGAAGCTTTCTTT. It codes for CASSPMAGSGNTEAFF.

This clonotype was detected ten times or more. This chain connects TRBV6-1 to TRBJ1-5; tentatively, D is TRBD1 (6 bases). The CDR3 covers 15 residues. The V and J ends lost 1 base and 7 bases respectively, with 14 bases between them. From germline, CDR1 is MNHNS and CDR2 SASEGT. CDR3 in DNA: TGTGCCAGCAGTGAAGAATGGGGGGCCTGGCAGCCCCAGCATTTT. Protein product: CASSEEWGAWQPQHF.

The V gene is TRBV18, the J gene TRBJ2-1, with 8 nucleotides matching TRBD1. The germline V gene encodes CDR1 KGHSH and CDR2 LQKENI. The CDR3 has 16 residues. The V and J ends lost 6 bases and 0 bases, in that order; junction bases with no gene match: 7. This CDR3 reads CASSDRQGISYNEQFF. The CDR3 DNA is TGTGCCAGCTCGGATCGACAGGGGATCTCCTACAATGAGCAGTTCTTC.

This clonotype was found a few times. This chain joins TRBV20-1 and TRBJ1-1; D not resolved. This CDR3 region has 13 residues. Looked up from germline, CDR1 is DFQATT and CDR2 is SNEGSKA (reference sequence). With 1 base removed from V and 1 base from J, the gap between germline ends came to 7 bases. The CDR3 loop is CSARVTANTEAFF. CDR3 sequence (DNA): TGCAGTGCTAGAGTGACGGCGAACACTGAAGCTTTCTTT.

This clonotype was counted ten times or more. The gene calls are TRBV11-1 and TRBJ2-1, with D unresolved. Germline lookup yields CDR1 SGHAT and CDR2 FQDESV (reference sequence). CDR3 size: 16 residues. V lost 5 bases and J lost 0, with 14 bases in between. CDR3 residues: CASSASWISSYNEQFF. CDR3 nucleotides: TGTGCCAGCAGCGCTTCTTGGATTAGCTCCTACAATGAGCAGTTCTTC.

The rearrangement joins TRBV10-3 to TRBJ2-3, with TRBD2 matching over 11 bases. Trimming at V came to 2 bases and at J to 3 bases, leaving 10 bases not matched to a gene. Germline CDR1 and CDR2: ENHRY and SYGVKD. This CDR3 has 18 amino acids. The CDR3 sequence: CAISETSGGHIGTDTQYF. The CDR3 DNA reads as TGTGCCATCAGTGAGACTAGCGGGGGACACATCGGGACAGATACGCAGTATTTT.

This clonotype was found many times. The chain couples TRBV7-2 to TRBJ2-3; perhaps TRBD2 as D (5 bases). The J call may be in error: the DNA end matches TRBJ2-7 better. This CDR3 has 15 amino acids. Germline CDR1 reads SGHTA; CDR2 reads FQGNSA. This chain's CDR3 is CASSLAAVSSYEQYF. DNA of the CDR3: TGTGCCAGCAGCTTAGCAGCGGTAAGCTCCTACGAGCAGTACTTC.

This clonotype has a count of ten or more. The rearrangement joins TRBV3-1 to TRBJ1-4; D not resolved. This CDR3 region has 13 residues. Germline values: CDR1 LGHDT, CDR2 YNNKEL (reference sequence). V was shortened by 2 bases and J by 5 bases, with 6 bases between the two germline ends. CDR3 nucleotides: TGTGCCAGCAGCCAAAGCGGGAATGAAAAACTGTTTTTT. Protein: CASSQSGNEKLFF.

A few counts support this clonotype. The rearrangement joins TRBV5-4 to TRBJ2-3, with TRBD2 matching over 10 bases. The CDR3 runs to 17 residues. V was pared by 2 bases and J by 2 bases, with 8 bases of the junction left unmatched. Germline loops: CDR1 SGHNT, CDR2 YYREEE (reference sequence). The CDR3 DNA is TGTGCCAGCAGCTTATCTAGCGGGGGTCCACACACAGATACGCAGTATTTT. The encoded protein is CASSLSSGGPHTDTQYF.

This clonotype was found many times. The chain has TRBV3-1 and TRBJ1-2; 9 bases are shared with TRBD1. The CDR3 has 12 amino acids. J lost 13 bases, V lost 5 bases, and 8 bases had no gene match. Per germline, CDR1 LGHDT and CDR2 YNNKEL (reference sequence). Here the CDR3 DNA reads TGTGCCAGCAGCTCGGACAGGGGTTTGTGCACCTTC. Residues: CASSSDRGLCTF.

This clonotype appeared many times. V and J are TRBV12-3 or TRBV12-4 and TRBJ1-1; TRBD1 matches at 7 bases. The CDR3 sequence is 12 residues long. The V and J ends lost 10 bases and 6 bases, in that order; junction bases with no gene match: 8. The CDR3 reads CATWKRGPEAFF. CDR3 DNA sequence: TGTGCCACCTGGAAAAGGGGGCCTGAAGCTTTCTTT.

This clonotype has ten or more counts. The chain employs TRBV20-1 and TRBJ1-4; D uncertain. The germline V gene has CDR1 DFQATT and CDR2 SNEGSKA (reference sequence). The CDR3 has 15 amino acids. The CDR3 sequence is CSVFGIKGANEKLFF. The CDR3 DNA reads TGCAGCGTCTTCGGGATAAAGGGAGCTAATGAAAAACTGTTTTTT.

This clonotype was detected ten times or more. One junction end disagrees with the germline gene, perhaps due to a read error. The CDR3, as DNA: TGCGCCAGCAGCCTTACTCCTACTGGAAACACCATATGTTTT. It translates to CASSLTPTGNTICF. The chain combines TRBV5-1 with TRBJ1-3; no firm D call. Germline V gene sequence: CDR1 SGHRS, CDR2 YFSETQ. The CDR3 sequence is 14 residues long. The whole variable domain, remainder taken from reference TRBV5-1 and TRBJ1-3, is KAGVTQTPRYLIKTRGQQVTLSCSPISGHRSVSWYQQTPGQGLQFLFEYFSETQRNKGNFPGRFSGRQFSNSRSEMNVSTLELGDSALYLCASSLTPTGNTICFGEGSWLTVV.

This clonotype showed up many times. A junction boundary mismatches the germline segment, possibly from a read error. The genes are TRBV2 and TRBJ1-5, with 10 bases identical to TRBD1. This CDR3 comprises 15 residues. Germline V gene sequence: CDR1 SNHLY, CDR2 FYNNEI. The CDR3 loop reads CASREGTGVNQPQHF. CDR3 sequence (DNA): TGTGCCAGCAGGGAAGGGACAGGGGTTAATCAGCCCCAGCATTTT.

This clonotype was observed a few times. V usage is TRBV6-1 and J usage is TRBJ2-7; the D gene is possibly TRBD1 (6 bases). V lost 6 bases and J lost 4, with 16 bases in between. The CDR3 extends over 14 amino acids. The germline gives CDR1 MNHNS, CDR2 SASEGT. CDR3 loop: CASSSTGTSYEQYF. CDR3 nucleotide sequence: TGTGCCAGCAGCTCAACCGGGACATCGTACGAGCAGTACTTC.

The J gene is TRBJ2-3, the V gene TRBV4-2, with 12 bases aligning to TRBD2. Germline trimming cut 4 bases from V and 4 bases from J; bases unmatched to any gene: 6. CDR3 size: 16 residues. Germline V gene lookup returns CDR1 LGHNA and CDR2 YNFKEQ. The CDR3 sequence is CASSRTSGERADTQYF. CDR3 sequence (DNA): TGTGCCAGCAGCCGGACTAGCGGGGAGCGTGCAGATACGCAGTATTTT.

This clonotype has at least ten counts. The chain has TRBV2 and TRBJ1-5, with D unclear. The CDR3 covers 13 residues. The germline V and J ends were trimmed by 6 bases and 3 bases, with 9 bases remaining between them. The germline V gene encodes CDR1 SNHLY and CDR2 FYNNEI. CDR3 in DNA: TGTGCCAGCAGGCGCCAGGACAATCAGCCCCAGCATTTT. As protein: CASRRQDNQPQHF. Full variable domain (missing parts from reference TRBV2 and TRBJ1-5): EPEVTQTPSHQVTQMGQEVILRCVPISNHLYFYWYRQILGQKVEFLVSFYNNEISEKSEIFDDQFSVERPDGSNFTLKIRSTKLEDSAMYFCASRRQDNQPQHFGDGTRLSIL.

This clonotype was seen at least ten times. This CDR3 is CASSPRYTDTQYF. Written as DNA, the CDR3 is TGTGCCAGCAGCCCGAGGTACACAGATACGCAGTATTTT. V is TRBV7-9 and J is TRBJ2-3; the D is unclear. There are 13 residues in the CDR3. Trimming removed 5 bases at V and 2 bases at J, with 8 bases between. Germline CDR1 and CDR2: SEHNR and FQNEAQ (reference sequence).

This clonotype was observed at least ten times. This chain links TRBV28 with TRBJ2-7, with D unclear. CDR1 and CDR2 (germline): MDHEN, SYDVKM. This CDR3 is built from 12 residues. V lost 5 bases to trimming and J lost 2 bases, with 7 bases between them. Written as DNA, the CDR3 is TGTGCCAGCAGTGGCCGAGCCTACGAGCAGTACTTC. Amino acids: CASSGRAYEQYF.

A few counts support this clonotype. This chain joins TRBV12-3 or TRBV12-4 and TRBJ2-2, with unresolved D. V was shortened by 5 bases and J by 3 bases, with 4 bases between the two germline ends. This CDR3 is built from 12 residues. CDR3 protein: CASSTYTGELFF. CDR3 DNA: TGTGCCAGCAGTACATACACCGGGGAGCTGTTTTTT.

The chain recombines TRBV24-1 with TRBJ1-1, with 8 bases fitting TRBD1. The germline V gene encodes CDR1 KGHDR and CDR2 SFDVKD. V shed 8 bases and J 1 base; nucleotides not matched to a gene: 8. This CDR3 comprises 15 residues. This CDR3 is CATNSGQAGNTEAFF. The CDR3 coding sequence is TGTGCCACCAACTCGGGACAGGCTGGGAACACTGAAGCTTTCTTT.